Presented here are 15 T cell receptor beta chains from one specimen sequenced in a study of identifying expanded T cells in peripheral blood. Only in-frame clones appear in the TCRdb table, and some are missing; sequencing was by immunoSEQ multiplex PCR. The data contain around 90,000 clones, about 91% of them seen just once; the ten biggest clones take up roughly 4%. Material: blood. The receptors here all came from a person aged 18 to 75 in good health.

The chain links TRBV10-2 to TRBJ2-2; 7 nucleotides agree with TRBD2. After removal of 3 bases from V and 0 bases from J, the junction contained 1 base not matched to a gene. Germline V gene data show CDR1 as WSHSY and CDR2 as SAAADI. The CDR3 is made up of 15 amino acids. In DNA form, the CDR3 reads TGCGCCAGCAGTGACCGGGGGGCGAACACCGGGGAGCTGTTTTTT. Translation gives CASSDRGANTGELFF.

V is TRBV21-1 and J is TRBJ2-5; the table's D call, TRBD2, has no DNA check behind it. TRBV21-1 is given as a pseudogene. This CDR3 comprises 12 residues. CDR3 coding DNA: TGTGCCAGCACCAAGCGGAGAGAGACCCAGTACTTC. Translation gives CASTKRRETQYF.

The gene calls are TRBV19 and TRBJ2-3; D is unresolved. V dropped 3 bases and J dropped 3 bases, with 7 bases sitting between them. CDR1 and CDR2 (germline): LNHDA, SQIVND (reference sequence). CDR3 length equals 13 residues. The CDR3 DNA reads TGTGCCAGTAGTATCTTAACTACAGATACGCAGTATTTT. Its translation is CASSILTTDTQYF.

This clone was seen a single time. The chain couples TRBV29-1 to TRBJ2-5; perhaps TRBD2 as D (5 bases). From germline, CDR1 is SQVTM and CDR2 ANQGSEA. This CDR3 contains 15 residues. The V end was cut by 2 bases, the J end by 5 bases, with 18 bases between. The CDR3 nucleotides read TGCAGCGTTGAATTTTTGACGTTGGGAGACGAGACCCAGTACTTC. Encoded protein: CSVEFLTLGDETQYF.

The chain is built from TRBV18 and TRBJ2-4, with unresolved D. The CDR3 extends over 15 amino acids. Germline V CDR1 and CDR2: KGHSH, LQKENI. V dropped 0 bases and J dropped 3 bases, with 9 bases sitting between them. CDR3: CASSPPDGSKNIQYF. The CDR3 DNA is TGTGCCAGCTCACCACCGGACGGTAGCAAAAACATTCAGTACTTC.

The chain uses TRBV18 and TRBJ2-2; D not certain. V was shortened by 4 bases and J by 1 base, with 1 base between the two germline ends. The CDR3 is 12 residues long. Per the germline V gene, CDR1 is KGHSH and CDR2 is LQKENI. The CDR3 DNA reads TGTGCCAGCTCACGGAACACCGGGGAGCTGTTTTTT. As protein: CASSRNTGELFF.

V and J are TRBV30 and TRBJ2-7; 10 bases are shared with TRBD1. Trimming took 3 bases from V and 1 from J; bases not matched to a gene: 6. The CDR3 extends over 15 amino acids. CDR1 is GTSNPN, CDR2 SVGIG, per germline (reference sequence). CDR3 nucleotide sequence: TGTGCCTGGAGAGCAGGACAGGGGGGATCCTACGAGCAGTACTTC. It yields the protein CAWRAGQGGSYEQYF. The whole variable domain, remainder taken from reference TRBV30 and TRBJ2-7, is SQTIHQWPATLVQPVGSPLSLECTVEGTSNPNLYWYRQAAGRGLQLLFYSVGIGQISSEVPQNLSASRPQDRQFILSSKKLLLSDSGFYLCAWRAGQGGSYEQYFGPGTRLTVT.

J is TRBJ2-7 and V is TRBV28, with 8 bases matching TRBD1. CDR1 MDHEN and CDR2 SYDVKM come from the germline V gene. The CDR3 runs 14 residues. V trimming: 9 bases; J trimming: 2 bases; junction bases outside the gene matches: 9. The CDR3 here is CASYLQTGAYEQYF. For the CDR3, the DNA is TGTGCCAGTTATTTGCAGACAGGGGCCTACGAGCAGTACTTC.

The V gene is TRBV11-3, the J gene TRBJ2-1; TRBD2 aligns across 14 bases. V was pared by 5 bases and J by 6 bases, with 6 bases of the junction left unmatched. CDR1 and CDR2 from the germline V gene are SGHNT and YENEEA. The CDR3 consists of 16 residues. CDR3 protein: CASSTWTSGRPNEQFF. The CDR3 nucleotides read TGTGCCAGCAGCACTTGGACTAGCGGGAGGCCCAATGAGCAGTTCTTC.

The rearrangement links TRBV19 to TRBJ1-1; TRBD1 agrees at 10 bases. Per the germline V gene, CDR1 is LNHDA and CDR2 is SQIVND (reference sequence). This CDR3 has 15 residues. Trimming removed 5 bases from V and 7 bases from J; junction bases left unmatched: 10. The CDR3 nucleotides read TGTGCCAGTAGTCCTCGACAGGGGGCGCCTGGTGAAGCTTTCTTT. Amino acid sequence: CASSPRQGAPGEAFF.

The chain joins TRBV27 to TRBJ2-7, with D possibly TRBD2 on 7 matching bases. Trimming cost V 5 bases and J 6 bases, with 23 bases left between them. Looked up from germline, CDR1 is MNHEY and CDR2 is SMNVEV (reference sequence). CDR3 length equals 16 residues. The CDR3 nucleotides are TGTGCCAGCAGTCCAAATTTAGGGGGAGGGGTGTCCGAGCAGTACTTC. Translation gives CASSPNLGGGVSEQYF.

The rearrangement joins TRBV6-1 to TRBJ2-1; no firm D call. The germline V and J ends were trimmed by 7 bases and 8 bases, with 9 bases remaining between them. Germline lookup yields CDR1 MNHNS and CDR2 SASEGT. The CDR3 length is 11 residues. In DNA form, the CDR3 reads TGTGCCAGCACCCCGAGATATGAGCAGTTCTTC. Its protein product is CASTPRYEQFF.

The chain couples TRBV9 to TRBJ2-3; D is ambiguous. Germline CDR1 is SGDLS and CDR2 is YYNGEE. V shed 0 bases and J shed 2 bases, with 10 bases lying between them. The CDR3 consists of 15 residues. CDR3 residues: CASSVGAAYTDTQYF. CDR3 nucleotide sequence: TGTGCCAGCAGCGTAGGGGCAGCCTACACAGATACGCAGTATTTT.

This chain links TRBV9 with TRBJ2-1; maybe TRBD2 (5 bases). V was cut by 0 bases and J by 4 bases, with 11 bases left in between. The V gene's germline CDR1 is SGDLS and CDR2 YYNGEE. This CDR3 spans 15 amino acids. For the CDR3, the DNA is TGTGCCAGCAGCGTAGCGGACTCCCCGTACAATGAGCAGTTCTTC. The encoded protein is CASSVADSPYNEQFF.

The genes are TRBV10-3 and TRBJ2-2, with 8 bases lining up with TRBD1. The CDR3 contains 12 residues. Losses at the gene ends were 10 bases for V and 5 bases for J; bases not matched to a gene: 3. The germline V gene has CDR1 ENHRY and CDR2 SYGVKD. CDR3 in amino acids: CATGQGTGELFF. DNA for the CDR3: TGTGCCACCGGACAGGGAACCGGGGAGCTGTTTTTT.